The 6 T cell receptor beta chains below were found in one sample sequenced in a study of cytomegalovirus exposure and HLA in healthy donors. The PCR employed 60 Vbeta primers together with 13 Jbeta primers. The table came from immunoSEQ multiplex PCR; TCRdb's copy has only in-frame clones and leaves some out. The sample includes approximately 92,000 clones, over 75% of them seen just once. The specimen was PBMCs. Receptor source: a man aged 45 to 65 in good health and CMV-seropositive.

The chain employs TRBV7-9 and TRBJ1-4; 10 bases align to TRBD1. The germline V gene encodes CDR1 SEHNR and CDR2 FQNEAQ (reference sequence). V trimming: 4 bases; J trimming: 7 bases; junction bases outside the gene matches: 3. The CDR3 loop spans 14 amino acids. DNA of the CDR3: TGTGCCAGCAGCTCCGGGACAGGGGCTGAAAAACTGTTTTTT. Encoded protein: CASSSGTGAEKLFF.

The genes are TRBV9 and TRBJ2-5, with D possibly matching TRBD1 (6 bases). The CDR3 runs 15 residues. Between the trimmed V and J ends, which lost 1 base and 5 bases, there was a span of 15 bases. Germline V gene data show CDR1 as SGDLS and CDR2 as YYNGEE. CDR3 residues: CASSVSPTGRETQYF. CDR3 bases: TGTGCCAGCAGCGTAAGCCCGACAGGAAGGGAGACCCAGTACTTC.

This clone showed up just a few times. For the CDR3, the DNA is TGTGCCAGTTCGACCGGGACAGGGGTTGGTGGCTACACCTTC. This codes for CASSTGTGVGGYTF. The chain recombines TRBV6-5 with TRBJ1-2, with 10 bases matching TRBD1. The germline V gene encodes CDR1 MNHEY and CDR2 SVGAGI. The ends lost 9 bases at V and 7 bases at J; junction bases unmatched: 11. This CDR3 contains 14 residues.

J is TRBJ2-2 and V is TRBV30; 12 positions agree with TRBD2. Germline V CDR1 and CDR2: GTSNPN, SVGIG (reference sequence). J gave up 4 bases and V 2 bases, and 11 bases lay outside the gene matches. CDR3 size: 18 residues. The CDR3 sequence is CAWSYKTSGGRGTGELFF. CDR3 nucleotide sequence: TGTGCCTGGAGTTACAAGACTAGCGGGGGTCGGGGCACCGGGGAGCTGTTTTTT.

This chain joins TRBV4-2 and TRBJ1-1, with D unclear. V was cut by 2 bases and J by 10 bases, with 11 bases left in between. The CDR3 has 12 residues. Per germline, CDR1 LGHNA and CDR2 YNFKEQ. DNA for the CDR3: TGTGCCAGCAGCCAAACCGGGGTGGGAGCTTTCTTT. Translating gives CASSQTGVGAFF.

The chain links TRBV29-1 to TRBJ2-5, with D perhaps TRBD2 (6 bases). The germline gives CDR1 SQVTM, CDR2 ANQGSEA. V was clipped by 2 bases and J by 4 bases, with 8 bases between them. This CDR3 spans 12 amino acids. The CDR3 here is CSVETSPETQYF. Written as DNA, the CDR3 is TGCAGCGTTGAAACTAGCCCAGAGACCCAGTACTTC.